These T cell receptor beta chains were read from a single sample in a study of T cell changes during pregnancy in multiple sclerosis. Some clones are missing from TCRdb's copy, which holds only in-frame ones; the method was immunoSEQ multiplex PCR. The profile covers roughly 89,000 clones, with about 94% appearing a single time and roughly 1.7% taken by the ten largest. Sequenced here: peripheral blood, sampled after pregnancy. These receptors were obtained from a female donor in good health, enrolled as a control in a pregnancy study. Both conserved end residues are part of each CDR3. Fields, in order: clone size, J gene, D gene, V gene, CDR3 protein, CDR3 DNA. The D gene is left open where the match is weak. Not every row has a clone size; where given, it reads once, few, many or a size class.

NA | TRBJ2-2 | TRBD2 | TRBV7-2 | CASSLLGLASTGELFF | TGTGCCAGCAGCTTATTGGGACTAGCGAGCACCGGGGAGCTGTTTTTT
once | TRBJ1-5 | NA | TRBV19 | CASALALEQPQHF | TGTGCCAGTGCCCTGGCTCTAGAGCAGCCCCAGCATTTT
once | TRBJ1-2 | TRBD1 | TRBV19 | CASSISKGAWGYTF | TGTGCCAGTAGTATAAGCAAGGGGGCTTGGGGCTACACCTTC
NA | TRBJ1-5 | NA | TRBV19 | CASSRRVSGFNQPQHF | TGTGCCAGTAGTAGACGGGTCTCAGGGTTCAATCAGCCCCAGCATTTT
NA | TRBJ1-2 | NA | TRBV28 | CASSLSDRSYGYTF | TGTGCCAGCAGTTTAAGTGACAGGTCGTATGGCTACACCTTC
NA | TRBJ2-1 | TRBD2 | TRBV27 | CASSPLLAVNSYNEQFF | TGTGCCAGCAGTCCCTTACTAGCGGTCAACTCCTACAATGAGCAGTTCTTC
NA | TRBJ2-5 | NA | TRBV5-1 | CASSLGMRETQYF | TGCGCCAGCAGCTTGGGGATGAGGGAGACCCAGTACTTC
NA | TRBJ2-5 | TRBD2 | TRBV5-1 | CASSSTSGQETQYF | TGCGCCAGCAGCTCCACTAGCGGGCAAGAGACCCAGTACTTC
NA | TRBJ2-1 | NA | TRBV21-1 | CASSRGEKSSNEQFF | TGTGCCAGCAGCAGGGGGGAGAAGTCGTCCAATGAGCAGTTCTTC
NA | TRBJ1-5 | TRBD1 | TRBV15 | CATSRSADRGDQPQHF | TGTGCCACCAGCAGATCCGCGGACAGGGGCGATCAGCCCCAGCATTTT
NA | TRBJ2-1 | NA | TRBV20-1 | CSARDKRQFF | TGCAGTGCTAGAGATAAGAGGCAGTTCTTC
NA | TRBJ2-3 | TRBD2 | TRBV27 | CASSPGLAGVSDTQYF | TGTGCCAGCAGTCCTGGACTAGCGGGAGTATCAGATACGCAGTATTTT
NA | TRBJ2-5 | TRBD1 | TRBV5-1 | CASSLTGGRETQYF | TGCGCCAGCAGTTTAACAGGGGGCAGAGAGACCCAGTACTTC
NA | TRBJ2-1 | TRBD2 | TRBV13 | CASSYGGSYNEQFF | TGTGCCAGCAGCTACGGCGGGAGCTACAATGAGCAGTTCTTC
NA | TRBJ1-2 | NA | TRBV28 | CASSLTSVVRYGYTF | TGTGCCAGCAGTTTAACATCTGTAGTGCGGTATGGCTACACCTTC
NA | TRBJ2-5 | TRBD1 | TRBV2 | CASGTGTGIETQYF | TGTGCCAGCGGTACCGGGACAGGGATAGAGACCCAGTACTTC
NA | TRBJ1-1 | NA | TRBV5-1 | CASSLAVSTEAFF | TGCGCCAGCAGCTTGGCCGTGAGTACTGAAGCTTTCTTT
once | TRBJ1-5 | TRBD1 | TRBV5-8 | CASSLGTGNVYSNQPQHF | TGTGCCAGCAGCCTTGGGACAGGCAACGTTTATAGCAATCAGCCCCAGCATTTT
NA | TRBJ2-5 | TRBD1 | TRBV5-1 | CASTPTGTGETQYF | TGCGCCAGCACCCCCACCGGGACAGGGGAGACTCAGTACTTC
NA | TRBJ1-2 | TRBD1 | TRBV7-9 | CASSLPAGGLEAGYTF | TGTGCCAGCAGCTTACCCGCAGGGGGCCTTGAGGCCGGCTACACCTTC
NA | TRBJ2-1 | TRBD1 | TRBV6-5 | CASSLGQGHNEQFF | TGTGCCAGCAGTCTGGGACAGGGCCACAATGAGCAGTTCTTC
NA | TRBJ2-1 | NA | TRBV6-5 | CASSYRRYNEQFF | TGTGCCAGCAGTTACAGGAGGTACAATGAGCAGTTCTTC
NA | TRBJ2-7 | NA | TRBV20-1 | CSAFDSYEQYF | TGCAGTGCTTTTGACAGCTACGAGCAGTACTTC
NA | TRBJ2-7 | NA | TRBV9 | CASSLSAGLTYEQYF | TGTGCCAGCAGCCTATCAGCGGGTCTTACCTACGAGCAGTACTTC
NA | TRBJ1-5 | NA | TRBV5-6 | CASSYRDQPQHF | TGTGCCAGCAGCTACAGGGACCAGCCCCAGCATTTT
NA | TRBJ2-7 | TRBD1 | TRBV5-1 | CASSPPGQGVGEQYF | TGCGCCAGCAGCCCGCCGGGACAGGGGGTAGGCGAGCAGTACTTC
once | TRBJ2-3 | TRBD2 | TRBV4-2 | CASSQDRGGDVDTQYF | TGTGCCAGCAGCCAAGATCGCGGGGGGGATGTAGATACGCAGTATTTT
NA | TRBJ1-1 | TRBD1 | TRBV5-1 | CASRPGTGGDNTEAFF | TGCGCCAGCAGACCCGGGACAGGGGGCGACAACACTGAAGCTTTCTTT
NA | TRBJ2-3 | NA | TRBV21-1 | CASSRGILAGLSGTQYF | TGTGCCAGCAGCCGGGGGATCCTAGCGGGTCTGTCGGGGACGCAGTATTTT
NA | TRBJ2-6 | NA | TRBV5-1 | CASSLGQDSGANVLTF | TGCGCCAGCAGCCTAGGACAAGACTCTGGGGCCAACGTCCTGACTTTC
NA | TRBJ1-2 | TRBD1 | TRBV27 | CASSLAGTGPNYGYTF | TGTGCCAGCAGTTTAGCGGGGACAGGGCCAAACTATGGCTACACCTTC
NA | TRBJ2-1 | NA | TRBV6-1 | CASSGFRASEYNEQFF | TGTGCCAGCAGTGGGTTCAGGGCCAGTGAATACAATGAGCAGTTCTTC
NA | TRBJ2-7 | TRBD2 | TRBV29-1 | CSVSGGRLIEQYF | TGCAGCGTCTCGGGGGGGCGCCTGATCGAGCAGTACTTC
NA | TRBJ2-7 | NA | TRBV4-1 | CASSQEELYEQYF | TGCGCCAGCAGCCAAGAGGAGTTATACGAGCAGTACTTC
once | TRBJ2-2 | TRBD2 | TRBV6-4 | CASSSGSTGELFF | TGTGCCAGCAGTAGCGGGAGCACCGGGGAGCTGTTTTTT
NA | TRBJ1-4 | NA | TRBV27 | CASSREGNEKLFF | TGTGCCAGCAGCAGGGAGGGTAATGAAAAACTGTTTTTT
NA | TRBJ1-3 | TRBD1 | TRBV4-2 | CASSQDPQGAGNTIYF | TGTGCCAGCAGCCAAGATCCCCAGGGGGCTGGAAACACCATATATTTT
NA | TRBJ2-7 | NA | TRBV5-4 | CASSLGQSDEQYF | TGTGCCAGCAGCTTGGGACAGTCGGACGAGCAGTACTTC
NA | TRBJ1-1 | NA | TRBV11-2 | CASSRPGGHTEAFF | TGTGCCAGCAGCCGCCCCGGGGGGCACACTGAAGCTTTCTTT
NA | TRBJ2-3 | NA | TRBV5-1 | CASSLERAATDTQYF | TGCGCCAGCAGCTTGGAGAGAGCGGCCACAGATACGCAGTATTTT
NA | TRBJ1-1 | NA | TRBV5-4 | CASTIGPNTEAFF | TGTGCCAGCACCATCGGTCCGAACACTGAAGCTTTCTTT
NA | TRBJ2-1 | TRBD2 | TRBV28 | CASSPSMREEGLNEQFF | TGTGCCAGCAGTCCCTCGATGCGGGAGGAGGGTCTCAATGAGCAGTTCTTC
NA | TRBJ2-7 | TRBD2 | TRBV5-1 | CASSRIAGDSYEQYF | TGCGCCAGCAGCCGGATAGCGGGCGACTCCTACGAGCAGTACTTC
NA | TRBJ1-3 | NA | TRBV28 | CASSSRGGVENTIYF | TGTGCCAGCAGCTCCCGGGGGGGAGTGGAAAACACCATATATTTT
NA | TRBJ2-3 | TRBD2 | TRBV2 | CASTGTSGIVDTQYF | TGTGCCAGCACCGGGACTAGCGGGATAGTGGATACGCAGTATTTT
NA | TRBJ2-7 | TRBD1 | TRBV4-1 | CASSYGQGTNEQYF | TGCGCCAGCAGCTACGGACAGGGAACTAACGAGCAGTACTTC
NA | TRBJ1-2 | NA | TRBV5-4 | CASSRAGAGYGYTF | TGTGCCAGCAGCCGTGCGGGAGCGGGGTATGGCTACACCTTC
NA | TRBJ2-5 | NA | TRBV11-2 | CASSLESGHFQETQYF | TGTGCCAGCAGCTTAGAGTCGGGACACTTCCAAGAGACCCAGTACTTC
NA | TRBJ1-3 | TRBD1 | TRBV28 | CASSPATGFRWNSGNTIYF | TGTGCCAGCAGTCCTGCGACAGGGTTTAGATGGAACTCTGGAAACACCATATATTTT
NA | TRBJ2-1 | TRBD2 | TRBV2 | CASRPGLAAYNEQFF | TGTGCCAGCAGACCGGGACTAGCCGCCTACAATGAGCAGTTCTTC
NA | TRBJ1-4 | NA | TRBV19 | CASSIYPGDNEKLFF | TGTGCCAGTAGTATATACCCGGGGGATAATGAAAAACTGTTTTTT
once | TRBJ1-3 | NA | TRBV4-1 | CASSDRFSGNTIYF | TGCGCCAGCAGCGACAGATTCTCTGGAAACACCATATATTTT
NA | TRBJ2-7 | TRBD2 | TRBV6-1 | CASTREGVDSYEQYF | TGTGCCAGCACTCGGGAGGGCGTAGACTCCTACGAGCAGTACTTC
NA | TRBJ2-7 | NA | TRBV11-2 | CASSLARGVPPEQYF | TGTGCCAGCAGCTTAGCCAGGGGCGTTCCGCCCGAGCAGTACTTC
NA | TRBJ2-7 | TRBD2 | TRBV5-1 | CASSSPGGSEQYF | TGCGCCAGCAGCTCCCCGGGGGGTAGTGAGCAGTACTTC
NA | TRBJ2-7 | TRBD2 | TRBV4-1 | CASSQPPTFGGRAEEQYF | TGCGCCAGCAGCCAACCGCCCACATTCGGCGGGAGGGCCGAGGAGCAGTACTTC
NA | TRBJ2-7 | NA | TRBV19 | CASSISFGQSSYEQYF | TGTGCCAGTAGTATTAGTTTTGGACAGAGCTCCTACGAGCAGTACTTC
NA | TRBJ2-3 | NA | TRBV5-1 | CASSLTRKTDTQYF | TGCGCCAGCAGCTTGACGCGGAAAACAGATACGCAGTATTTT